The clone carrying this TCR beta chain was counted between two and nine times. The entry originates in a study of identical twins. TCRdb passed the 5' RACE reads through MiXCR, listing each CDR3 protein once. The repertoire has a few hundred thousand distinct CDR3 sequences, approximately 12% of them found once; the top ten carry 4% to 5%. This CDR3 is 13 amino acids long. The germline CDR1 and CDR2 sequences are SGHDN and FVKESK. V gave up 1 base and J gave up 6 bases, with 10 bases separating them. These data also featured in a second study, about yellow fever vaccine responses in identical twins.

Input material: memory (CD45RO+) T cells sorted from blood. The TCR comes from a woman younger than 35 in good health. The chain uses TRBV14 and TRBJ2-7; tentatively, D is TRBD1 (6 bases). CDR3 in DNA: TGTGCCAGCAGCCAAGCAGGGGAGAGCGAGCAGTACTTC. Translating gives CASSQAGESEQYF. Complete variable domain (other parts from reference TRBV14 and TRBJ2-7): EAGVTQFPSHSVIEKGQTVTLRCDPISGHDNLYWYRRVMGKEIKFLLHFVKESKQDESGMPNNRFLAERTGGTYSTLKVQPAELEDSGVYFCASSQAGESEQYFGPGTRLTVT.